Detailed here is one T cell receptor (beta chain). Per the original data handling: Using reference gene primer amplification, nucleated cell counts were estimated. Method: immunoSEQ multiplex PCR; TCRdb's copy keeps in-frame clones and lacks some. V, J and clone size reflect that table, while D and trimming were determined from the DNA. This sample has some 200,000 clones; approximately 89% occur once, and the top ten carry 4.5% to 5.5%. The sample belongs to a study of blood T cell repertoires in COVID-19. In the study overall: There were acute and convalescent COVID-19 samples, and they came from the United States, Italy and Spain. From T cells, B-cell-depleted T cells, or PBMCs came the material, which was cDNA or gDNA.

The ends lost 2 bases at V and 7 bases at J; junction bases unmatched: 6. The germline V gene has CDR1 LGHNA and CDR2 YNFKEQ. The length of the CDR3 is 15 residues. Sequences were obtained from peripheral blood. This clonotype originated in a woman aged 40 to 50 with acute or convalescent COVID-19. V is TRBV4-2 and J is TRBJ1-3; 9 nucleotides align to TRBD1. The CDR3 nucleotides are TGTGCCAGCAGCCAATTACAGGGGGCAGGTAACACCATATATTTT. It yields the protein CASSQLQGAGNTIYF.